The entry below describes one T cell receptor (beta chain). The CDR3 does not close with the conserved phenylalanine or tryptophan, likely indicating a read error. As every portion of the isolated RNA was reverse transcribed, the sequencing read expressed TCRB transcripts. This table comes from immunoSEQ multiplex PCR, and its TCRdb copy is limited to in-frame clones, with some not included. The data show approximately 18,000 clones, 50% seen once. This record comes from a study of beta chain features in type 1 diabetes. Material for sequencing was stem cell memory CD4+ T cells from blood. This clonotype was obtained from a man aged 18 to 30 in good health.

CDR3 protein: CAIRLDSEAFL. For the CDR3, the DNA is TGTGCCATCAGGCTGGACTCTGAAGCTTTCCTT. The chain employs TRBV10-3 and TRBJ1-1; D unclear. V was shortened by 6 bases and J by 6 bases, with 8 bases between the two germline ends. Germline CDR1 and CDR2: ENHRY and SYGVKD. CDR3 length: 11 residues.